This T cell receptor beta chain was identified in a study of T cell repertoires in cytomegalovirus infection. TCRdb ran MiXCR on the reads and lists one entry per CDR3 protein. The sample records 200,000 to 300,000 distinct CDR3 sequences, roughly 9% being singletons. This clonotype was counted many times. The V segment lost 4 bases and the J segment 10 bases; nucleotides outside the gene matches: 13. This CDR3 contains 15 residues. Germline CDR1 KGHSH, CDR2 LQKENI. J is TRBJ2-1 and V is TRBV18, with TRBD1 identical over 7 bases. The receptor's source is a human donor in good health (CMV status not recorded). Some clones in this sample may be carry-over from other donors' samples. Sequencing was done on a sample of PBMCs. The DNA of the CDR3 is TGTGCCAGCTCACTACTAACTACAGGGGATGGCGAGCAGTTCTTC. Its protein product is CASSLLTTGDGEQFF. Together with reference TRBV18 and TRBJ2-1, the CDR3 gives the full variable domain: NAGVMQNPRHLVRRRGQEARLRCSPMKGHSHVYWYRQLPEEGLKFMVYLQKENIIDESGMPKERFSAEFPKEGPSILRIQQVVRGDSAAYFCASSLLTTGDGEQFFGPGTRLTVL.